This T cell receptor beta chain stems from a study of T cell changes during pregnancy in multiple sclerosis. This clone showed up just once. The repertoire was sequenced with immunoSEQ multiplex PCR; TCRdb's copy has only in-frame clones and lacks some. The sample comprises 40,000 or so clones, 91% of which are singletons, and 5% to 6.5% rests with the top ten. This CDR3 spans 13 amino acids. The germline gives CDR1 LGHNA, CDR2 YSLEER. Trimming at V came to 4 bases and at J to 4 bases, leaving 2 bases not matched to a gene. This clonotype was obtained from a female donor with multiple sclerosis, enrolled in a pregnancy study. The sample here was CD8+ T cells from peripheral blood mononuclear cells, taken in the second trimester of pregnancy. V and J are TRBV4-3 and TRBJ1-2, with TRBD1 matching 8 bases. CDR3 nucleotide sequence: TGCGCCAGCAGCCGGACAGGGCCCTATGGCTACACCTTC. Encoded protein: CASSRTGPYGYTF.